This T cell receptor beta chain was captured by sequencing in a study of T cell responses to AZD1222 COVID-19 vaccine (dated by TCRdb to about 2021). Study-wide context: AZD1222 recipients whose second dose came at about 4 weeks and those whose second dose came at about 12 weeks were combined into one group, since spike-specific TCR depth and breadth did not differ between the two schedules. Trial participants were enrolled by age into 18-55, 56-69 and 70-plus year subgroups, with around 150, 28 and 57 TCR-sequenced participants respectively. A total of 230 or so trial participants underwent TCR sequencing, of whom some 210 received two doses of AZD1222 and about 25 received two doses of the MenACWY control vaccine.

A note on this clone: Which antigen it targets is not known. No much larger clone is present one base from it, and per-base qualities are unavailable.

The study at large found these results: In the small 56-69-year group, the increase in depth fell short of significance, most likely because of low power. Because no day 14 peak-response samples were available, the repertoires could be characterized only after the peak T cell response. After two AZD1222 doses, spike-specific TCR breadth and depth were significantly higher than at day 0 and than in MenACWY recipients. Participants were mostly white British and included more females than males, and it was suggested by the authors that clonal diversity may have been underestimated. The whole spike protein was spanned by vaccine-associated CD4 TCRs, and dominant responses were seen in regions 160-218 and 743-854. Conclusions about previously exposed vaccinees were limited because only a handful of AZD1222 recipients were SARS-CoV-2 seropositive at baseline. Reportedly, close to half of the unique spike-specific TCRs recognized epitopes lying outside the regions that are mutated in the B.1.351 and B.1.1.7 variants.

The CDR3 regions of human TCRbeta chains were analyzed by immunosequencing. In the source study's methods: Repertoire TCRs were matched against a reference library of SARS-CoV-2-specific TCRs generated with the MIRA antigen-specificity platform. Breadth was defined as the fraction of unique TCRs that were SARS-CoV-2-associated. Depth was defined as the fraction of total T cells that were SARS-CoV-2-associated. Each spike-specific TCR was assigned to its reactive spike region and to a CD4 or CD8 class using the MIRA data. Log10-transformed breadth and depth values were compared by one-way ANOVA with Sidak's multiple comparisons tests. Imported from immuneACCESS, the table was reduced by TCRdb to in-frame sequences with V and J called. These copies leave out some clones; in studies compared against another copy, an unresolved V gene accounts for under half, and the cause of the remainder is not known. V, J and clone size are taken as reported in that table, and D and trimming were inferred from the DNA itself. The sample records approximately 180,000 clones, 70% to 90% of which are singletons. Clones ranked in the top ten supply 1.5% to 2% of the sample.

This specimen's time point label, per the study, means: baseline before first vaccination. Vaccinee samples were obtained from the UK trials COV001 and COV002, which included a single-blind randomized controlled phase 2/3 trial of AZD1222 (ChAdOx1 nCoV-19) in healthy adults. For TCRbeta chain sequencing, PBMC samples from trial participants were taken at day 0 and at day 28 after the second dose. The CDR3 runs 11 residues from the cysteine to the valine. Here the CDR3 DNA is all that survives: 33 bases in frame from base 1. V loses 4 bases of germline sequence and J loses 13 bases, and the interval between the two ends is 14 bases.

This chain is built from TRBV23-1 and TRBJ2-7; the D gene cannot be named for sure. TRBV23-1 is known as an ORF, though its function is uncertain. The sample consisted of peripheral blood, taken on day 0 of AZD1222 vaccination. The sequence came from an adult in good health. The CDR3 protein sequence reads: CASSPPSSPYV. At the DNA level, the sequence is TGCGCCAGCAGTCCACCCAGTTCACCTTACGTC.